Listed here is a single TCR beta chain. These data are taken from a study of control samples from healthy donors and cancer patients. Generated by immunoSEQ multiplex PCR, the TCRdb table keeps only in-frame clones and is missing some. The sample consists of around 70,000 clones, less than 95% of them appearing once. CDR1 is MGHRA and CDR2 is YSYEKL in the germline V gene. Trimming at V came to 0 bases and at J to 3 bases, leaving 14 bases not matched to a gene. The CDR3 consists of 20 residues. Sequences were obtained from blood. This sequence joins TRBV4-1 and TRBJ2-1; 10 bases are a match to TRBD2. This sequence was found in a woman aged 25 to 39 in good health. The CDR3 DNA sequence: TGCGCCAGCAGCCAAGAAATGGAGCGGGGGGGCCGGTTGAGCTACAATGAGCAGTTCTTC. Protein product: CASSQEMERGGRLSYNEQFF.